A single sample gave rise to the 26 T cell receptor beta chains below, sequenced in a study of shared T cell receptors in the human thymus. This table comes from immunoSEQ multiplex PCR, and its TCRdb copy is limited to in-frame clones, with some not included. Among tens of thousands of clones listed, 90% to 95% were seen once. The specimen sequenced was thymocytes. Receptors were obtained from a human donor.

The chain is built from TRBV7-2 and TRBJ2-3, with D unresolved. The CDR3 has 15 residues. Germline CDR1 SGHTA, CDR2 FQGNSA. Trimming took off 3 bases at V and 0 bases at J, with 10 bases between the two ends. Here the CDR3 DNA reads TGTGCCAGCAGCTTGGGCAAGGGTAGCACAGATACGCAGTATTTT. It yields the protein CASSLGKGSTDTQYF.

The chain's CDR3 is CASSLSGNTIYF. As DNA, the CDR3 is TGTGCCAGCAGTTTATCGGGCAACACCATATATTTT. The J gene is TRBJ1-3, the V gene TRBV28; D is ambiguous. Between the trimmed V and J ends, which lost 1 base and 7 bases, there was a span of 5 bases. CDR1 is MDHEN and CDR2 is SYDVKM in the germline V gene. This CDR3 is 12 amino acids long.

The rearrangement links TRBV6-1 to TRBJ2-7; TRBD1 might be the D (7 bases). Germline CDR1 is MNHNS and CDR2 is SASEGT. V was trimmed by 4 bases and J by 1 base, leaving 17 bases between them. CDR3 length: 16 residues. The CDR3 protein is CASSAPGAGGSYEQYF. DNA of the CDR3: TGTGCCAGCAGTGCGCCCGGGGCAGGGGGGTCCTACGAGCAGTACTTC.

The chain employs TRBV6-1 and TRBJ1-5; tentatively, D is TRBD1 (5 bases). Trimming took 1 base from V and 2 from J, leaving 21 bases between them. Germline V gives CDR1 MNHNS, CDR2 SASEGT. This CDR3 is built from 19 residues. The CDR3 protein is CASSEVVQGCAVGNQPQHF. The DNA for the CDR3 is TGTGCCAGCAGTGAAGTAGTTCAGGGATGCGCGGTCGGCAATCAGCCCCAGCATTTT.

The chain employs TRBV5-8 and TRBJ1-2, with D possibly being TRBD1 (5 bases). Germline lookup yields CDR1 SGHTS and CDR2 YDEGEE. The CDR3 loop spans 17 amino acids. The V end lost 4 bases, the J end lost 3 bases, and 22 bases lay between the germline ends. DNA of the CDR3: TGTGCCAGCAGCCTCCCATTAGGGGTGGTCAGGGACTATGGCTACACCTTC. This sequence encodes CASSLPLGVVRDYGYTF.

This chain joins TRBV5-1 and TRBJ1-1; 7 bases agree with TRBD1. The V gene's germline CDR1 is SGHRS and CDR2 YFSETQ. V lost 2 bases to trimming and J lost 2 bases; unmatched junction nucleotides: 9. This CDR3 spans 16 amino acids. The CDR3 loop is CASSLPQGRDNTEAFF. In nucleotides, the CDR3 is TGCGCCAGCAGCTTACCACAGGGGCGCGATAACACTGAAGCTTTCTTT.

This chain uses TRBV11-3 with TRBJ2-7, with D perhaps matching TRBD2 (5 bases). The CDR3 has 16 amino acids. Trimming took off 4 bases at V and 8 bases at J, with 24 bases between the two ends. The germline V gene has CDR1 SGHNT and CDR2 YENEEA. CDR3 DNA sequence: TGTGCCAGCAGCTCTAGATCGGACTTTACGCCTACGAAGCAGTACTTC. Its protein product is CASSSRSDFTPTKQYF.

The V call is TRBV4-2, the J call TRBJ2-1; 9 bases align to TRBD2. In germline, CDR1 is LGHNA, CDR2 YNFKEQ. The CDR3 is 14 residues long. V dropped 4 bases and J dropped 8; count of bases not matched to a gene: 6. CDR3 coding DNA: TGTGCCAGCAGCCGAAGGCGGGGGGGCGATGAGCAGTTCTTC. Translated: CASSRRRGGDEQFF.

The chain carries TRBV7-3 and TRBJ2-3; TRBD1 aligns across 7 bases. This CDR3 contains 15 residues. Trimming cost V 4 bases and J 1 base; bases outside gene matches: 5. The germline gives CDR1 SGHTA, CDR2 FQGTGA. CDR3 DNA sequence: TGTGCCAGCAGCTCGACAGGGAGCGGCACAGATACGCAGTATTTT. Residues: CASSSTGSGTDTQYF.

The gene calls are TRBV29-1 and TRBJ1-1; possibly TRBD1 for D (5 bases). The germline CDR1 and CDR2 sequences are SQVTM and ANQGSEA. The CDR3 consists of 14 residues. The V end lost 4 bases, the J end lost 1 base, and 13 bases lay between the germline ends. Here the CDR3 reads CSVVRRGWNTEAFF. The CDR3 nucleotides are TGCAGCGTTGTTCGGAGGGGTTGGAACACTGAAGCTTTCTTT.

CDR3 amino acids: CASSKSSGGAVYNEQFF. CDR3 in DNA: TGTGCCAGCAGTAAATCTAGCGGGGGGGCCGTATACAATGAGCAGTTCTTC. The V call is TRBV28, the J call TRBJ2-1, with TRBD2 identical over 12 bases. Germline lookup yields CDR1 MDHEN and CDR2 SYDVKM. This CDR3 region has 17 residues. V shed 5 bases, J shed 4 bases, and the junction held 9 bases outside the gene matches. The full variable domain, with the rest looked up from reference TRBV28 and TRBJ2-1, is DVKVTQSSRYLVKRTGEKVFLECVQDMDHENMFWYRQDPGLGLRLIYFSYDVKMKEKGDIPEGYSVSREKKERFSLILESASTNQTSMYLCASSKSSGGAVYNEQFFGPGTRLTVL.

The V gene is TRBV11-2, the J gene TRBJ1-5; D not resolved. The V end lost 0 bases, the J end lost 0 bases, and 21 bases lay between the germline ends. The CDR3 is 20 residues long. Germline V CDR1 and CDR2: SGHAT, FQNNGV. The CDR3 coding sequence is TGTGCCAGCAGCTTAGAAAGTATGGGGAAGGCCACAACTAGCAATCAGCCCCAGCATTTT. This encodes CASSLESMGKATTSNQPQHF.

The V gene is TRBV6-5, the J gene TRBJ2-5, with 7 bases that match TRBD1. The ends lost 4 bases at V and 1 base at J; junction bases unmatched: 6. Germline values: CDR1 MNHEY, CDR2 SVGAGI. This CDR3 has 15 amino acids. The CDR3 DNA follows: TGTGCCAGCAGTTCCCAGACAGGGATCCAAGAGACCCAGTACTTC. Protein: CASSSQTGIQETQYF.

In its sample, this clone was seen a few times. The chain combines TRBV7-9 with TRBJ1-2; TRBD1 agrees at 7 bases. V shed 4 bases, J shed 0 bases, and the junction held 5 bases outside the gene matches. The CDR3 is 15 residues long. The germline V gene has CDR1 SEHNR and CDR2 FQNEAQ (reference sequence). CDR3 in DNA: TGTGCCAGCAGCTCAGGACAGGCGGCTAACTATGGCTACACCTTC. This encodes CASSSGQAANYGYTF.

The chain has TRBV9 and TRBJ2-1; no reliable D call. CDR1 is SGDLS and CDR2 is YYNGEE in the germline V gene. The length of the CDR3 is 17 residues. V shed 0 bases and J shed 4 bases, with 17 bases lying between them. The DNA for the CDR3 is TGTGCCAGCAGCGTAGCGGCACTCCCGAAGAGGTACAATGAGCAGTTCTTC. Residues: CASSVAALPKRYNEQFF.

The gene calls are TRBV7-2 and TRBJ1-1; 11 nucleotides match TRBD1. Germline V gene data show CDR1 as SGHTA and CDR2 as FQGNSA. This CDR3 comprises 15 residues. J gave up 6 bases and V 4 bases, and 7 bases lay outside the gene matches. The CDR3 sequence is CASSWPGQGDSEAFF. CDR3 in DNA: TGTGCCAGCAGCTGGCCGGGACAGGGGGACTCTGAAGCTTTCTTT.

The CDR3 region has the DNA TGTGCCAGCAGCCATGAAACTAGAGGCACAGATACGCAGTATTTT. Protein sequence: CASSHETRGTDTQYF. V is TRBV14 and J is TRBJ2-3; TRBD2 might be the D (5 bases). Germline CDR1 SGHDN, CDR2 FVKESK. The CDR3 loop spans 15 amino acids. The ends were cut back, 3 bases at V and 1 base at J, with 11 bases in the middle.

This chain joins TRBV9 and TRBJ2-3; 12 bases map to TRBD2. Looked up from germline, CDR1 is SGDLS and CDR2 is YYNGEE. J was trimmed by 2 bases and V by 3 bases; bases with no gene match: 22. This CDR3 is 22 amino acids long. The CDR3 DNA follows: TGTGCCAGCAGCGCGCGGTCCCGGGGCACCGGGACTAGCGGGCTCCTCACAGATACGCAGTATTTT. It yields the protein CASSARSRGTGTSGLLTDTQYF.

The genes are TRBV5-6 and TRBJ1-5, with TRBD1 matching over 10 bases. Trimming took 4 bases from V and 7 from J; bases not matched to a gene: 8. The CDR3 loop spans 15 amino acids. Germline CDR1 is SGHDT and CDR2 is YYEEEE. The CDR3 is CASSSRQGALQPQHF. CDR3 nucleotides: TGTGCCAGCAGCAGCCGACAGGGGGCCTTGCAGCCCCAGCATTTT.

This chain joins TRBV7-3 and TRBJ1-3; D remains ambiguous. Germline V gene lookup returns CDR1 SGHTA and CDR2 FQGTGA. Trimming cost V 5 bases and J 7 bases, with 12 bases left between them. The CDR3 runs to 13 residues. The CDR3 DNA reads TGTGCCAGCAGCGTCGGTGGTAGTAACACCATATATTTT. Translated: CASSVGGSNTIYF.

The rearrangement joins TRBV2 to TRBJ1-1; D not resolved. V gave up 3 bases and J gave up 4 bases, with 12 bases separating them. This CDR3 region has 14 residues. Germline V gene sequence: CDR1 SNHLY, CDR2 FYNNEI. The CDR3 here is CASSDPWTPTEAFF. In nucleotides, the CDR3 is TGTGCCAGCAGTGACCCCTGGACGCCCACTGAAGCTTTCTTT.

The gene calls are TRBV4-3 and TRBJ1-2, with unresolved D. The CDR3 is 15 amino acids. Germline V gene sequence: CDR1 LGHNA, CDR2 YSLEER. V shed 1 base and J shed 5 bases, with 14 bases lying between them. Written as DNA, the CDR3 is TGCGCCAGCAGCCAAGTATCGGGGAGCTCATATGGCTACACCTTC. Protein product: CASSQVSGSSYGYTF.

This chain uses TRBV29-1 with TRBJ1-2; possible D gene TRBD1, 6 bases. The V end lost 5 bases, the J end lost 8 bases, and 18 bases lay between the germline ends. Germline values: CDR1 SQVTM, CDR2 ANQGSEA. This CDR3 contains 13 residues. CDR3 sequence (DNA): TGCAGCGTTCTCCCAGGGGCGTCGACCGGCTACACCTTC. Amino acid sequence: CSVLPGASTGYTF.

The J gene is TRBJ2-3, the V gene TRBV15; no clear D gene. V was shortened by 0 bases and J by 6 bases, with 10 bases between the two germline ends. The length of the CDR3 is 14 residues. Germline assignment: CDR1 LNHNV and CDR2 YYDKDF (reference sequence). The DNA for the CDR3 is TGTGCCACCAGCAGAGATCCTCCTGGGGATACGCAGTATTTT. Protein product: CATSRDPPGDTQYF. Looking up the rest from reference TRBV15 and TRBJ2-3 gives the full variable domain: DAMVIQNPRYQVTQFGKPVTLSCSQTLNHNVMYWYQQKSSQAPKLLFHYYDKDFNNEADTPDNFQSRRPNTSFCFLDIRSPGLGDTAMYLCATSRDPPGDTQYFGPGTRLTVL.

This clone was found once. The J gene is TRBJ2-3, the V gene TRBV25-1, with 7 nucleotides matching TRBD2. The germline V gene encodes CDR1 MGHDK and CDR2 SYGVNS. There are 16 residues in the CDR3. V shed 2 bases and J 0 bases; nucleotides not matched to a gene: 5. DNA for the CDR3: TGTGCCAGCAGTGAACTGCGGGGGATTAGCACAGATACGCAGTATTTT. Its protein product is CASSELRGISTDTQYF.

The rearrangement links TRBV7-3 to TRBJ2-3; D is uncertain. This CDR3 spans 16 amino acids. V lost 1 base, J lost 0 bases, and 11 bases lay in between. Germline CDR1 is SGHTA and CDR2 is FQGTGA. The CDR3 loop reads CASSLRQLQSTDTQYF. Here the CDR3 DNA reads TGTGCCAGCAGCTTAAGGCAACTACAGAGCACAGATACGCAGTATTTT.